This passage covers 15 T cell receptor beta chains from one sample sequenced in a study of blood T cells in healthy people across ages. Primed by a sample-barcoded 5' primer and a J-beta primer mix, a second PCR proceeded for about 6 to 11 cycles. TCRdb processed the 5' RACE reads anew with MiXCR; each CDR3 protein has one entry. The repertoire has around 1,500,000 distinct CDR3 sequences, roughly 27% of them found once; the top ten carry about 7.7%. Sequencing was carried out using blood. These receptors were taken from a woman aged 25 to 39 in good health.

Concerning this clonotype: This sequence may be a read error, since a much larger clone differs from it by one base. The chain carries TRBV9 and TRBJ2-1; TRBD2 might be the D (5 bases). CDR3 length: 15 residues. Looked up from germline, CDR1 is SGDLS and CDR2 is YYNGEE. CDR3 loop: CASSAGLASYYEQFF. In DNA form, the CDR3 reads TGTGCCAGCAGCGCGGGGTTGGCCTCCTACTATGAGCAGTTCTTC.

As DNA, the CDR3 is TGTGCCAGCAGCTTAGCTAGCGGGATTGATGAGCAGTACTTC. Protein: CASSLASGIDEQYF. The rearrangement links TRBV5-6 to TRBJ2-1, with 9 nucleotides matching TRBD2. The J call may be incorrect, as the DNA end agrees better with TRBJ2-7. CDR3 length: 14 residues. The germline V gene encodes CDR1 SGHDT and CDR2 YYEEEE.

V is TRBV10-2 and J is TRBJ2-7; D gene unclear. Germline V gene sequence: CDR1 WSHSY, CDR2 SAAADI. The CDR3 runs to 15 residues. V was trimmed by 2 bases and J by 2 bases, leaving 13 bases between them. CDR3 sequence reads: CASSEGFSVPYEQYF. For the CDR3, the DNA is TGCGCCAGCAGTGAGGGGTTCTCCGTTCCCTACGAGCAGTACTTC.

This clonotype was picked up a small number of times. The chain recombines TRBV7-8 with TRBJ1-3; D is possibly TRBD1 (6 bases). CDR3 size: 19 residues. V was cut by 1 base and J by 1 base, with 20 bases left in between. Germline V gene data show CDR1 as SGHVS and CDR2 as FQNEAQ. CDR3 DNA sequence: TGTGCCAGCAGCTTAGAGGAGGCCGGACAGCTCTTTTCTGGAAACACCATATATTTT. This sequence encodes CASSLEEAGQLFSGNTIYF.

V and J are TRBV5-1 and TRBJ1-2, with 7 bases aligning to TRBD1. Trimming cost V 3 bases and J 4 bases; bases outside gene matches: 12. The CDR3 is made up of 16 amino acids. CDR1 and CDR2 (germline): SGHRS, YFSETQ. The CDR3: CASSSEPTGDFYGYTF. Written as DNA, the CDR3 is TGCGCCAGCAGCTCCGAACCTACAGGGGATTTCTATGGCTACACCTTC. The full variable domain, rest sourced from reference TRBV5-1 and TRBJ1-2, is KAGVTQTPRYLIKTRGQQVTLSCSPISGHRSVSWYQQTPGQGLQFLFEYFSETQRNKGNFPGRFSGRQFSNSRSEMNVSTLELGDSALYLCASSSEPTGDFYGYTFGSGTRLTVV.

The V gene is TRBV6-1, the J gene TRBJ2-4; D is ambiguous. V gave up 8 bases and J gave up 6 bases, with 8 bases separating them. The CDR3 totals 11 residues. Germline V gene data show CDR1 as MNHNS and CDR2 as SASEGT. CDR3 sequence reads: CASLDRNIQYF. In DNA form, the CDR3 reads TGTGCCAGCCTGGATCGAAACATTCAGTACTTC.

This clonotype was seen a few times. This chain connects TRBV5-1 to TRBJ2-1; TRBD1 agrees at 8 bases. V shed 0 bases and J 2 bases; nucleotides not matched to a gene: 7. The CDR3 contains 17 residues. The V gene's germline CDR1 is SGHRS and CDR2 YFSETQ. For the CDR3, the DNA is TGCGCCAGCAGCTTGGAACCCCAGGGGGCTACCTACAATGAGCAGTTCTTC. Translation gives CASSLEPQGATYNEQFF.

This clonotype appeared many times. The DNA for the CDR3 is TGCAGCGTTGGGGCTAGCGGTTCCTACAATGAGCAGTTCTTC. Residues: CSVGASGSYNEQFF. The chain is built from TRBV29-1 and TRBJ2-1, with 7 bases identical to TRBD2. This CDR3 contains 14 residues. Germline CDR1 is SQVTM and CDR2 is ANQGSEA. V shed 4 bases, J shed 1 base, and the junction held 4 bases outside the gene matches.

The chain recombines TRBV7-2 with TRBJ2-5; tentative D call: TRBD1 (5 bases). V was cut by 4 bases and J by 5 bases, with 17 bases left in between. Germline loops: CDR1 SGHTA, CDR2 FQGNSA. This CDR3 has 15 amino acids. The CDR3 sequence is CASSSDSFLGETQYF. In DNA, the CDR3 is TGTGCCAGCAGCTCCGACAGCTTCCTGGGGGAGACCCAGTACTTC.

Many counts were recorded for this clonotype. The rearrangement uses TRBV28 and TRBJ1-6; D ambiguous. Germline CDR1 reads MDHEN; CDR2 reads SYDVKM. Deletions cut 2 bases from V and 3 bases from J, with 20 bases between. The CDR3 runs 19 residues. CDR3 bases: TGTGCCAGCAGTTTAGGCAGATTTGATGGGTATGGCTATAATTCACCCCTCCACTTT. The encoded protein is CASSLGRFDGYGYNSPLHF.

This clonotype turned up a few times. The chain joins TRBV3-1 to TRBJ1-2; 9 nucleotides agree with TRBD1. Per the germline V gene, CDR1 is LGHDT and CDR2 is YNNKEL (reference sequence). The CDR3 length is 18 residues. The junction had 15 bases not matched to a gene; V was cut back by 2 bases and J by 5 bases. As DNA, the CDR3 is TGTGCCAGCAGCCAAAGTATTGACGAGACAGGGGGATCTTATGGCTACACCTTC. This encodes CASSQSIDETGGSYGYTF.

A few counts support this clonotype. This chain uses TRBV4-1 with TRBJ1-2; no clear D gene. V was shortened by 4 bases and J by 7 bases, with 19 bases between the two germline ends. This CDR3 comprises 15 residues. Per germline, CDR1 MGHRA and CDR2 YSYEKL. CDR3 amino acids: CASSLAWGALSGYTF. The CDR3 nucleotides are TGCGCCAGCAGCCTTGCCTGGGGTGCGCTCTCTGGCTACACCTTC.

As DNA, the CDR3 is TGTGCCAGCAGTCAGGGACTCTTCACCGGGGAGCTGTTTTTT. Amino acids: CASSQGLFTGELFF. The chain links TRBV6-6 to TRBJ2-2; a weak D match, TRBD2 (6 bases). This CDR3 is 14 amino acids long. V lost 5 bases, J lost 4 bases, and 11 bases lay in between. The germline CDR1 and CDR2 sequences are MNHNY and SVGAGI (reference sequence).

Here the CDR3 reads CSATGPGYTF. CDR3 in DNA: TGCAGTGCCACAGGGCCCGGCTACACCTTC. The chain couples TRBV20-1 to TRBJ1-2; maybe TRBD1 (6 bases). Germline V gene lookup returns CDR1 DFQATT and CDR2 SNEGSKA (reference sequence). The CDR3 totals 10 residues. Deletions cut 6 bases from V and 8 bases from J, with 10 bases between.

J is TRBJ1-1 and V is TRBV29-1; no clear D. Germline V gene sequence: CDR1 SQVTM, CDR2 ANQGSEA. This CDR3 has 11 residues. V lost 6 bases, J lost 8 bases, and 13 bases lay in between. This CDR3 reads CSVAHEGEAFF. CDR3 nucleotide sequence: TGCAGCGTAGCTCACGAGGGAGAAGCTTTCTTT.